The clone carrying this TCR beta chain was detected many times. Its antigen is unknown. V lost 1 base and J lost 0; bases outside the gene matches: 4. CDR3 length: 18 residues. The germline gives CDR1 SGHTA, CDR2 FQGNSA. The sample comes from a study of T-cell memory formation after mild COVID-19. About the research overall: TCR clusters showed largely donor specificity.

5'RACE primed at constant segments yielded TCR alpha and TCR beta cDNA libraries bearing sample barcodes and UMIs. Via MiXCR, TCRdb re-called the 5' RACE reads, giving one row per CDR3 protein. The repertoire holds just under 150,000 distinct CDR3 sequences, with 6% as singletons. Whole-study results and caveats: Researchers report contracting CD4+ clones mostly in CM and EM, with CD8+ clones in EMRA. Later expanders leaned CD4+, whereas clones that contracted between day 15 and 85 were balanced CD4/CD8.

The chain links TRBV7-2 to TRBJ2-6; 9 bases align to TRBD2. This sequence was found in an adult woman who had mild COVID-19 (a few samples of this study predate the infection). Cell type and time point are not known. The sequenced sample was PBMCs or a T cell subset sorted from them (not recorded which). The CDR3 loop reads CASSLVSSGNSGANVLTF. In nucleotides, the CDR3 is TGTGCCAGCAGCTTAGTGTCTAGCGGGAACTCTGGGGCCAACGTCCTGACTTTC.